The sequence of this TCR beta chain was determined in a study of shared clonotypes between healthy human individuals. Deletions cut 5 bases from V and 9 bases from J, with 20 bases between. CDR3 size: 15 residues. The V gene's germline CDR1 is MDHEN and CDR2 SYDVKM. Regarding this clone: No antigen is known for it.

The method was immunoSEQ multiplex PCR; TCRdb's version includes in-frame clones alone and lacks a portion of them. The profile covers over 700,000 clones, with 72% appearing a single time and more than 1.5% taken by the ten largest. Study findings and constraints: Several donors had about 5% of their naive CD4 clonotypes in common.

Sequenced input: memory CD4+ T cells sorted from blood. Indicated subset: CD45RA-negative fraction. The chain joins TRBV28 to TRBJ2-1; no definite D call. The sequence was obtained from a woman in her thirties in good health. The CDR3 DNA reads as TGTGCCAGCAGTAACGACCCCGCTAGTGTTGGTGAGCAGTTCTTC. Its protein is CASSNDPASVGEQFF.